A selection of T cell receptor beta chains follows, all from one sample in a study of T-cell memory formation after mild COVID-19. Using its own MiXCR run on the 5' RACE reads, TCRdb lists one record per CDR3 protein. Seen here are around 530,000 distinct CDR3 sequences, less than 25% observed once, and the top ten hold around 7.7%. Sequenced input: PBMCs or a T cell subset sorted from them (not recorded which). The receptors derive from an adult woman who had mild COVID-19 (a few samples of this study predate the infection). Cell type and time point are not known. Both conserved end residues are part of each CDR3.

TRBV20-1,14,TRBJ1-2,CSAPQGGLLNGYTF
TRBV10-3,17,TRBJ2-7,CAISGSGTSGRSREQYF
TRBV15,16,TRBJ2-2,CATSSPGTTNTGELFF
TRBV12-3/TRBV12-4,18,TRBJ2-7,CASSHTGTSGGSSYEQYF
TRBV2,15,TRBJ2-3,CASSEAGQSTDTQYF
TRBV15,14,TRBJ2-2,CATSKGADTGELFF
TRBV5-4,15,TRBJ2-1,CASSLGAGQLGEQFF
TRBV7-2,13,TRBJ2-7,CASSSSGRPEQYF
TRBV28,14,TRBJ1-1,CASTPTGFDTEAFF
TRBV20-1,17,TRBJ2-7,CSASDGTSGRISYEQYF
TRBV20-1,14,TRBJ1-1,CSAPDRAANTEAFF
TRBV5-6,12,TRBJ2-1,CASSATVNEQFF
TRBV30,13,TRBJ1-5,CAHGAGGNQPQHF
TRBV2,12,TRBJ2-1,CASSDLRGEQFF
TRBV11-3,14,TRBJ1-1,CASSRDGKNTEAFF
TRBV12-3/TRBV12-4,14,TRBJ2-5,CASSRGRYQETQYF
TRBV30,16,TRBJ1-6,CAWRNRDRGQISPLHF
TRBV12-3/TRBV12-4,22,TRBJ1-6,CASSLILAGRQGEGLYTSPLHF
TRBV5-1,15,TRBJ2-5,CASSLAGGREETQYF
TRBV7-6,15,TRBJ1-2,CASSLGADPGYGYTF
TRBV11-2,16,TRBJ2-3,CASSLRWTGSTDTQYF
TRBV7-7,13,TRBJ2-3,CASSNGYWDTQYF
TRBV7-2,15,TRBJ2-7,CASNSGDLGAYEQYF
TRBV24-1,15,TRBJ2-3,CATSDFRTGTDTQYF
TRBV30,16,TRBJ2-2,CAWRSRGLGLTGELFF
TRBV19,15,TRBJ1-2,CASSMTGTPNYGYTF
TRBV20-1,15,TRBJ2-5,CSARGAGAVGGTQYF
TRBV7-9,19,TRBJ2-4,CASSPKQATGFLAKNIQYF
TRBV7-2,14,TRBJ2-2,CASSPGQGAGELFF
TRBV13,14,TRBJ2-1,CASSEQRGVSEQFF
TRBV5-1,15,TRBJ1-6,CASSPSGTGYSPLHF
TRBV4-1,18,TRBJ2-3,CASSQDGLAGGRTDTQYF
TRBV20-1,16,TRBJ2-2,CSARAGLADTTGELFF
TRBV11-2,15,TRBJ2-5,CASSLGLGRGETQYF
TRBV6-5,15,TRBJ2-7,CASSYGGVGSYEQYF
TRBV7-2,16,TRBJ2-5,CASSLASGTVKETQYF
TRBV9,17,TRBJ2-6,CASAWGQAPSGANVLTF
TRBV6-5,14,TRBJ2-5,CASSYVVGEETQYF
TRBV27,15,TRBJ2-1,CASSFDRGITGEQFF
TRBV25-1,14,TRBJ1-4,CASSESRGFEKLFF
TRBV7-9,16,TRBJ2-1,CAKPGLAGGSYNEQFF
TRBV11-3,13,TRBJ2-7,CASSLPAGDEQYF
TRBV6-5,12,TRBJ2-7,CAVSGNGAEQYF
TRBV9,15,TRBJ2-1,CASSAGQGSNNEQFF
TRBV7-9,16,TRBJ2-3,CASSGLAGGSTDTQYF
TRBV5-1,16,TRBJ2-7,CASSAATTPSYYEQYF
TRBV15,14,TRBJ1-4,CATRPDRFNEKLFF
TRBV20-1,16,TRBJ1-5,CSATDRGIYGNQPQHF
TRBV29-1,13,TRBJ2-7,CSAESGVGYEQYF
TRBV13,17,TRBJ2-1,CASSFRGQGRSYNEQFF
TRBV12-3/TRBV12-4,13,TRBJ2-3,CASTRSNTDTQYF
TRBV7-3,14,TRBJ2-7,CASSQAQGIGEQYF
TRBV5-1,14,TRBJ1-2,CASSLVEGAGGYTF